Here is one TCR beta chain with its context. Its antigen is currently unknown. This sample is drawn from a study of T-cell reconstitution after alpha-beta-depleted transplantation in children. Broader study findings: In some patients, recipient T cells and intrathymic progenitors surviving conditioning explained high day-60 diversity.

V was pared by 3 bases and J by 6 bases, with 21 bases of the junction left unmatched. The germline V gene encodes CDR1 DFQATT and CDR2 SNEGSKA (reference sequence). This CDR3 spans 20 amino acids. Unique molecular identifiers were used in preparing the TCRbeta library. TCRdb fed the PCR reads into MiXCR, producing one record per CDR3 protein. The sample holds roughly 570,000 distinct CDR3 sequences, 27% seen once. Here the sequenced sample was PBMCs, taken before TCRalphabeta/CD19-depleted stem cell transplant. This chain connects TRBV20-1 to TRBJ2-1; 12 bases agree with TRBD1. The sequence was obtained from a boy younger than two with Wiskott-Aldrich syndrome, due to receive a stem cell transplant. CDR3 sequence: CSARTIRDRGRGHPCNEQFF. The CDR3 DNA is TGCAGTGCTAGGACAATCAGGGACAGGGGGCGGGGGCATCCCTGCAATGAGCAGTTCTTC.